One sample yielded the 22 T cell receptor beta chains listed below, sequenced in a study of vaccination and CD4 T cells after COVID-19. TCRdb reprocessed the PCR reads with MiXCR, giving one entry per CDR3 protein. The table includes 20,000 or so distinct CDR3 sequences, roughly 53% detected once. The specimen was CD4+ T cells from blood, collected before SARS-CoV-2 vaccination. The receptors derive from a human donor who had recovered from COVID-19.

The V call is TRBV2, the J call TRBJ2-1; 7 nucleotides match TRBD2. The CDR3 has 17 residues. V lost 0 bases, J lost 4 bases, and 9 bases stayed unmatched. Germline CDR1 and CDR2: SNHLY and FYNNEI. CDR3 residues: CASSEALLRERYNEQFF. DNA for the CDR3: TGTGCCAGCAGTGAAGCGCTTCTGCGGGAGAGGTACAATGAGCAGTTCTTC. The full variable domain, with the rest looked up from reference TRBV2 and TRBJ2-1, is EPEVTQTPSHQVTQMGQEVILRCVPISNHLYFYWYRQILGQKVEFLVSFYNNEISEKSEIFDDQFSVERPDGSNFTLKIRSTKLEDSAMYFCASSEALLRERYNEQFFGPGTRLTVL.

There are a few counts of this clonotype. The V gene is TRBV6-1, the J gene TRBJ2-5, with D perhaps matching TRBD1 or TRBD2 (5 bases each). The CDR3 spans 14 residues. Trimming took off 2 bases at V and 3 bases at J, with 10 bases between the two ends. Per germline, CDR1 MNHNS and CDR2 SASEGT. CDR3 DNA: TGTGCCAGCAGTGAACTGGGGCGGGAAGAGACCCAGTACTTC. It encodes CASSELGREETQYF.

J is TRBJ2-5 and V is TRBV20-1; D might be TRBD2 (5 bases). CDR1 DFQATT and CDR2 SNEGSKA come from the germline V gene (reference sequence). The CDR3 sequence is 13 residues long. Trimming pared 6 bases from V and 2 bases from J, leaving 13 bases between. CDR3 nucleotide sequence: TGCAGTGCCGCGACGACTATTCAAGAGACCCAGTACTTC. This sequence encodes CSAATTIQETQYF.

The chain carries TRBV27 and TRBJ2-2, with 7 bases fitting TRBD1. The trim removed 7 bases at V and 5 bases at J, leaving 10 bases unmatched. Germline V lookup: CDR1 MNHEY, CDR2 SMNVEV (reference sequence). The CDR3 contains 15 residues. The CDR3 reads CASTSGGWSTGELFF. Written as DNA, the CDR3 is TGTGCCAGCACCTCAGGGGGATGGTCGACCGGGGAGCTGTTTTTT.

The chain couples TRBV6-1 to TRBJ2-5, with D maybe TRBD1 (6 bases). Trimming cost V 10 bases and J 0 bases, with 12 bases left between them. The CDR3 consists of 13 residues. Germline-derived CDR1 and CDR2 are MNHNS and SASEGT. The DNA of the CDR3 is TGTGCCACCAACGACAGGTACCAAGAGACCCAGTACTTC. This sequence encodes CATNDRYQETQYF.

The CDR3 spells CASSRTRVDTQYF. CDR3 nucleotide sequence: TGTGCCAGCAGCCGGACTAGGGTTGATACGCAGTATTTT. This chain uses TRBV11-2 with TRBJ2-3, with 7 positions matching TRBD2. With 5 bases clipped from V and 6 bases from J, the junction kept 5 bases outside the gene matches. There are 13 residues in the CDR3. Germline CDR1 and CDR2: SGHAT and FQNNGV.

The chain joins TRBV5-3 to TRBJ1-2, with TRBD1 identical over 7 bases. TRBV5-3 is sorted into the ORF group, with uncertain function. Trimming cost V 2 bases and J 4 bases; bases outside gene matches: 11. The CDR3 sequence is 16 residues long. This CDR3 is CARSFKGTEVFYGYTF. The CDR3 DNA reads as TGTGCCAGAAGCTTCAAAGGGACAGAGGTCTTCTATGGCTACACCTTC.

The chain employs TRBV7-9 and TRBJ2-7, with TRBD2 as a possible D gene (6 bases). The CDR3 is 14 amino acids. Trimming removed 5 bases from V and 3 bases from J, with 14 bases in between. Germline CDR1 and CDR2: SEHNR and FQNEAQ (reference sequence). CDR3: CASSPRDLYYEQYF. CDR3 DNA: TGTGCCAGCAGCCCCAGGGACTTATACTACGAGCAGTACTTC. Full variable domain (missing parts from reference TRBV7-9 and TRBJ2-7): DTGVSQNPRHKITKRGQNVTFRCDPISEHNRLYWYRQTLGQGPEFLTYFQNEAQLEKSRLLSDRFSAERPKGSFSTLEIQRTEQGDSAMYLCASSPRDLYYEQYFGPGTRLTVT.

The chain couples TRBV6-5 to TRBJ2-3; no reliable D call. The germline V gene encodes CDR1 MNHEY and CDR2 SVGAGI. V was pared by 6 bases and J by 10 bases, with 20 bases between. This CDR3 is built from 14 residues. This CDR3 reads CASSYNRPPHPQYF. CDR3 DNA sequence: TGTGCCAGCAGCTACAACCGGCCCCCCCATCCGCAGTATTTT.

The chain combines TRBV28 with TRBJ2-3; 12 bases map to TRBD2. With 6 bases clipped from V and 4 bases from J, the junction kept 8 bases outside the gene matches. CDR1 and CDR2 from the germline V gene are MDHEN and SYDVKM. The CDR3 loop spans 16 amino acids. CDR3 coding DNA: TGTGCCAGCAGCGAAGAAGGACTAGCGGGATCAGATACGCAGTATTTT. It codes for CASSEEGLAGSDTQYF.

With respect to this clonotype: The junction departs from germline at one end; a sequencing error may be responsible. V gene TRBV19 combines with J gene TRBJ2-1, with 10 bases matching TRBD2. The CDR3 runs 12 residues. CDR1 is LNHDA and CDR2 is SQIVND in the germline V gene (reference sequence). CDR3 residues: CASSIGTSGTDF. CDR3 bases: TGTGCCAGTAGTATAGGTACTAGCGGGACTGACTTC. The full variable domain, in which reference TRBV19 and TRBJ2-1 provide the parts outside the CDR3, is DGGITQSPKYLFRKEGQNVTLSCEQNLNHDAMYWYRQDPGQGLRLIYYSQIVNDFQKGDIAEGYSVSREKKESFPLTVTSAQKNPTAFYLCASSIGTSGTDFGPGTRLTVL.

The chain recombines TRBV19 with TRBJ1-5, with 7 bases that match TRBD1. The junction had 5 bases not matched to a gene; V was cut back by 6 bases and J by 0 bases. Per germline, CDR1 LNHDA and CDR2 SQIVND (reference sequence). This CDR3 is 15 amino acids long. CDR3 residues: CASSKTGISNQPQHF. In DNA, the CDR3 is TGTGCCAGTAGCAAGACAGGGATTAGCAATCAGCCCCAGCATTTT.

This clonotype was seen a few times. The genes are TRBV20-1 and TRBJ1-5; possible D gene TRBD1, 5 bases. This CDR3 is built from 15 residues. Germline V gives CDR1 DFQATT, CDR2 SNEGSKA (reference sequence). V was cut by 5 bases and J by 7 bases, with 21 bases left in between. The CDR3, as DNA: TGCAGTGCTGAGCCCCCAGGCAGGGAGGGCCAGCCCCAGCATTTT. As protein: CSAEPPGREGQPQHF.

The chain combines TRBV7-2 with TRBJ2-1, with D unclear. V was pared by 2 bases and J by 7 bases, with 9 bases between. Germline CDR1 reads SGHTA; CDR2 reads FQGNSA. The length of the CDR3 is 13 residues. The CDR3 sequence is CASSLSHGNEQFF. CDR3 sequence (DNA): TGTGCCAGCAGCTTATCCCACGGGAATGAGCAGTTCTTC.

This chain joins TRBV6-1 and TRBJ2-7; 8 bases match TRBD2. The V gene's germline CDR1 is MNHNS and CDR2 SASEGT. This CDR3 has 15 residues. The ends lost 7 bases at V and 4 bases at J; junction bases unmatched: 12. The CDR3 sequence: CASTLRSGSSYEQYF. The DNA for the CDR3 is TGTGCCAGCACCCTAAGGAGCGGGAGTTCTTACGAGCAGTACTTC.

This clonotype was recorded a few times. This chain connects TRBV10-3 to TRBJ2-3; D may be TRBD1 (6 bases). The ends were cut back, 10 bases at V and 3 bases at J, with 11 bases in the middle. The CDR3 length is 12 residues. Germline CDR1 is ENHRY and CDR2 is SYGVKD. CDR3 bases: TGTGCCACCGAGGACAGTACAGATACGCAGTATTTT. Residues: CATEDSTDTQYF.

V usage is TRBV24-1 and J usage is TRBJ2-1; 11 bases agree with TRBD2. V shed 2 bases and J 2 bases; nucleotides not matched to a gene: 4. The CDR3 has 17 residues. The germline gives CDR1 KGHDR, CDR2 SFDVKD. The CDR3 coding sequence is TGTGCCACCAGTGATTGGGATAGCGGGAGGGCCTACAATGAGCAGTTCTTC. It codes for CATSDWDSGRAYNEQFF.

The V call is TRBV6-2 or TRBV6-3, the J call TRBJ2-3; D not certain. V was trimmed by 9 bases and J by 5 bases, leaving 12 bases between them. Germline V gives CDR1 MNHEY, CDR2 SVGEGT. The CDR3 totals 12 residues. Here the CDR3 reads CASAFAVDTQYF. CDR3 bases: TGTGCCAGTGCCTTCGCCGTAGATACGCAGTATTTT.

This clonotype was seen a handful of times. The rearrangement uses TRBV21-1 and TRBJ1-5. TRBV21-1 is annotated as a pseudogene. The CDR3 is 14 amino acids. The chain's CDR3 is CASSKSREGQPQHF. CDR3 coding DNA: TGTGCCAGCAGCAAATCCAGGGAGGGTCAGCCCCAGCATTTT.

The chain is built from TRBV2 and TRBJ2-5; no clear D. The germline V gene has CDR1 SNHLY and CDR2 FYNNEI. The CDR3 covers 13 residues. Trimming cost V 4 bases and J 5 bases, with 11 bases left between them. As DNA, the CDR3 is TGTGCCAGCAGTGCACGACAAGCGGAGACCCAGTACTTC. Protein product: CASSARQAETQYF.

This chain uses TRBV6-1 with TRBJ2-3; possibly TRBD1 for D (5 bases). Germline-derived CDR1 and CDR2 are MNHNS and SASEGT. The CDR3 contains 14 residues. V was clipped by 5 bases and J by 1 base, with 10 bases between them. This CDR3 is CASSQGRRTDTQYF. The CDR3 coding sequence is TGTGCCAGCAGTCAGGGTCGACGCACAGATACGCAGTATTTT.

The chain recombines TRBV6-1 with TRBJ2-3, with no clear D. CDR3 size: 12 residues. V lost 9 bases and J lost 6, with 13 bases in between. In germline, CDR1 is MNHNS, CDR2 SASEGT. The CDR3 sequence: CASSLVFDTQYF. The CDR3 DNA follows: TGTGCCAGTTCTTTAGTGTTTGATACGCAGTATTTT.